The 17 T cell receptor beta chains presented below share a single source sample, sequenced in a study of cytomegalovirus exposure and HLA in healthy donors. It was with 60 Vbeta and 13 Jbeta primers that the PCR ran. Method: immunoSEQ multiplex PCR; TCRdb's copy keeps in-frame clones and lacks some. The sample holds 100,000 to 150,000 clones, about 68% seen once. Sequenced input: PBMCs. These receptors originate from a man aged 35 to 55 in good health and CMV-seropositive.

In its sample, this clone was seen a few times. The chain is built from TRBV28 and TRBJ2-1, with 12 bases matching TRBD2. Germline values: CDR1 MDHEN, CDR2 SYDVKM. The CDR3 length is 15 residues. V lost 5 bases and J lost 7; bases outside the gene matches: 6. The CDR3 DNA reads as TGTGCCAGCAGTGTACTAGCGGGGGGCTGGAATGAGCAGTTCTTC. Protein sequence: CASSVLAGGWNEQFF.

The CDR3 DNA reads TGTGCCAGCAGTGTTGTCGGGGGGGCGTACGAGCAGTACTTC. Its protein is CASSVVGGAYEQYF. The chain joins TRBV6-1 to TRBJ2-5, with 8 bases aligning to TRBD2. The assigned J gene may be wrong: the sequence end matches TRBJ2-7 better. The length of the CDR3 is 14 residues. Germline V gene lookup returns CDR1 MNHNS and CDR2 SASEGT.

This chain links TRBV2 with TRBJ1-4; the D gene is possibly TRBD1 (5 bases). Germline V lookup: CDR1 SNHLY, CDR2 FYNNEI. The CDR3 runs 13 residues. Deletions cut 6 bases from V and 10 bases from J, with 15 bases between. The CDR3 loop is CASRTQTGGKLFF. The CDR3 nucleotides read TGTGCCAGCAGAACCCAAACGGGGGGAAAACTGTTTTTT.

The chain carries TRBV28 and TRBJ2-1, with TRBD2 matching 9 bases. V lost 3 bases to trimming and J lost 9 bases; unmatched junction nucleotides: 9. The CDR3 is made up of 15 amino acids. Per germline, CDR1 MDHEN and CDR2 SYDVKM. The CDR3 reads CASSLGGGLASEQFF. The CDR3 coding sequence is TGTGCCAGCAGTTTGGGGGGGGGACTAGCAAGTGAGCAGTTCTTC.

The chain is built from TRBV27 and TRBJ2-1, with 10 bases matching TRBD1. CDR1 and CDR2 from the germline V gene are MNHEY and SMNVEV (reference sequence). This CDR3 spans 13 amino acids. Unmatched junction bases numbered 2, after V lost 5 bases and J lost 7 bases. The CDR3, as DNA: TGTGCCAGCAGTCAGGGACAGGGGAATGAGCAGTTCTTC. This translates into CASSQGQGNEQFF.

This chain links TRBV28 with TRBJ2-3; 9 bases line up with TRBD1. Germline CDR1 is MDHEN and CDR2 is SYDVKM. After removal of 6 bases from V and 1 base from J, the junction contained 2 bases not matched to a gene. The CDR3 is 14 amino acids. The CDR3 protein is CASSNRGRTDTQYF. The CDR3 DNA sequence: TGTGCCAGCAGCAACAGGGGGCGCACAGATACGCAGTATTTT.

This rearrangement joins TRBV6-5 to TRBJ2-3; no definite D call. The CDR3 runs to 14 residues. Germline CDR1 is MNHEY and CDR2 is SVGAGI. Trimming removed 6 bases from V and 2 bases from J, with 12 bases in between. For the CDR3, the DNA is TGTGCCAGCAGGGTGCATCGGTTCACAGATACGCAGTATTTT. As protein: CASRVHRFTDTQYF.

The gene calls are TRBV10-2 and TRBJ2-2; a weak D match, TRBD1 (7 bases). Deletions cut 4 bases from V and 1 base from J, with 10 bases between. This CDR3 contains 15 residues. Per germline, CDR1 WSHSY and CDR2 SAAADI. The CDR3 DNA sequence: TGCGCCAGCAGTGTCAGGGGGGTGAACACCGGGGAGCTGTTTTTT. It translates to CASSVRGVNTGELFF.

Here the CDR3 reads CATRSGNTEAFF. The CDR3 DNA follows: TGTGCCACGAGAAGCGGGAACACTGAAGCTTTCTTT. This chain connects TRBV27 to TRBJ1-1; no clear D. The CDR3 contains 12 residues. Germline lookup yields CDR1 MNHEY and CDR2 SMNVEV (reference sequence). Trimming took off 10 bases at V and 1 base at J, with 10 bases between the two ends.

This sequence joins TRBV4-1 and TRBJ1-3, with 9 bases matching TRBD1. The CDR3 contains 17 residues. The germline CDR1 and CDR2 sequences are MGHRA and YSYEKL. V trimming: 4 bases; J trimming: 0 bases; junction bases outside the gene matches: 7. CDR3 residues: CASSPTGGGNSGNTIYF. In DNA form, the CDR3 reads TGCGCCAGCAGCCCGACAGGGGGGGGCAACTCTGGAAACACCATATATTTT.

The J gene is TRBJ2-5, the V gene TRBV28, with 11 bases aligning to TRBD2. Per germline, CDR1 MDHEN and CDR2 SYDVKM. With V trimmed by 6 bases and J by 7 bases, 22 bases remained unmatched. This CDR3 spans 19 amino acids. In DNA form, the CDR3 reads TGTGCCAGCAGCGGCCTCGGGGATGGTCCTAGCGGGAGGCCCGGGACCCAGTACTTC. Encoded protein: CASSGLGDGPSGRPGTQYF. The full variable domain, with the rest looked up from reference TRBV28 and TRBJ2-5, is DVKVTQSSRYLVKRTGEKVFLECVQDMDHENMFWYRQDPGLGLRLIYFSYDVKMKEKGDIPEGYSVSREKKERFSLILESASTNQTSMYLCASSGLGDGPSGRPGTQYFGPGTRLLVL.

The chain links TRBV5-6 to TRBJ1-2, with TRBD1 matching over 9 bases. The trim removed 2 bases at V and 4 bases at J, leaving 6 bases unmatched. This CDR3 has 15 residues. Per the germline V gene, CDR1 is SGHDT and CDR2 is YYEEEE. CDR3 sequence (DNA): TGTGCCAGCAGCTTACCTGGACAGGGGAGCTATGGCTACACCTTC. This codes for CASSLPGQGSYGYTF.

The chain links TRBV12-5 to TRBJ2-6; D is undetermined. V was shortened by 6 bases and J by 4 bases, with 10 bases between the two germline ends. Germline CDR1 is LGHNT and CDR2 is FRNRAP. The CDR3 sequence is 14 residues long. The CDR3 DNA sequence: TGTGCTAGTGGGTCAATTGTGGGGGCCAACGTCCTGACTTTC. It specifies CASGSIVGANVLTF.

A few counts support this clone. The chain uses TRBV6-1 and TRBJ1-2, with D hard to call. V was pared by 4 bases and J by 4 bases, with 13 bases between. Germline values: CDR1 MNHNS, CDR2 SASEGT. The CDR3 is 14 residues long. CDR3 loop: CASSVRETTYGYTF. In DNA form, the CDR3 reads TGTGCCAGCAGTGTCCGAGAGACAACCTATGGCTACACCTTC.

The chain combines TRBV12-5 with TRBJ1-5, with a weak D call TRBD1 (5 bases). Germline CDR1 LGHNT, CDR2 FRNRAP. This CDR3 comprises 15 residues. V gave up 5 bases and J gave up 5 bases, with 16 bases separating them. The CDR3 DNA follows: TGTGCTAGTGGTCCATCTGGGGGGGACCATCAGCCCCAGCATTTT. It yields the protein CASGPSGGDHQPQHF.

CDR3 DNA sequence: TGTGCCAGCAGCTTAGCGGTGACTAGGTCCACAGATACGCAGTATTTT. Translating gives CASSLAVTRSTDTQYF. The chain uses TRBV11-1 and TRBJ2-3; tentative D call: TRBD2 (6 bases). Germline loops: CDR1 SGHAT, CDR2 FQDESV (reference sequence). Trimming took 0 bases from V and 2 from J, leaving 12 bases between them. The CDR3 is made up of 16 amino acids.

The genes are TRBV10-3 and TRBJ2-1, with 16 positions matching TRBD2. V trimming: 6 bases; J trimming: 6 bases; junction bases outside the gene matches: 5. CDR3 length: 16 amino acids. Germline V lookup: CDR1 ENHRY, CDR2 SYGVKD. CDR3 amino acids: CAISAGTSGGANEQFF. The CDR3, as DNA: TGTGCCATCAGCGCCGGGACTAGCGGGGGGGCCAATGAGCAGTTCTTC.